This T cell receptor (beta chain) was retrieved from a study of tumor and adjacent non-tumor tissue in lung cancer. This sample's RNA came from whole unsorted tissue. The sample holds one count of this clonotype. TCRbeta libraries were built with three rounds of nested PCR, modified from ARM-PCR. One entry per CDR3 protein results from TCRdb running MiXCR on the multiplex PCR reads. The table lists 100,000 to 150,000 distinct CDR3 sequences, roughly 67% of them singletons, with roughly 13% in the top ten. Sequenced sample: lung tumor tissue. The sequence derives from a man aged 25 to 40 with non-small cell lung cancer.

CDR3 loop: CASRGVSPAGELFF. The CDR3 nucleotides are TGTGCCAGCAGGGGGGTTTCCCCGGCCGGGGAGCTGTTTTTT. The genes are TRBV9 and TRBJ2-2, with D possibly called TRBD1 or TRBD2 (5 bases each). V was cut by 5 bases and J by 6 bases, with 14 bases left in between. From germline, CDR1 is SGDLS and CDR2 YYNGEE. The CDR3 runs to 14 residues. Using reference TRBV9 and TRBJ2-2 for the parts outside the CDR3, the full variable domain is DSGVTQTPKHLITATGQRVTLRCSPRSGDLSVYWYQQSLDQGLQFLIQYYNGEERAKGNILERFSAQQFPDLHSELNLSSLELGDSALYFCASRGVSPAGELFFGEGSRLTVL.